Listed below are T cell receptor beta chains from one sample, sequenced in a study of T cells in Graves' hyperthyroidism and ophthalmopathy. TCRdb itself ran the multiplex PCR reads through MiXCR, one entry per CDR3 protein. The data contain fewer than 750,000 distinct CDR3 sequences, roughly 14% of them seen just once; the ten biggest clones take up 3.5% to 4.5%. The material sequenced was blood. The receptors derive from a woman in her thirties or forties with Graves' ophthalmopathy. CDR3s include the opening cysteine and the closing phenylalanine or tryptophan. The D gene is left open where the match is weak. Size is stated for part of the rows, as once, few or many counts, or as a class when the clone is expanded.

j_gene | d_gene | abundance | v_gene | CDR3aa | CDR3nt
TRBJ2-7 | NA | many | TRBV15 | CATSRDLLGPYEQYF | TGTGCCACCAGCAGAGATCTTCTGGGGCCATACGAGCAGTACTTC
TRBJ1-1 | NA | many | TRBV6-1 | CASGLSRATEAFF | TGTGCCAGTGGATTAAGCAGGGCAACTGAAGCTTTCTTT
TRBJ1-5 | NA | NA | TRBV30 | CAWSGIGDQRGQPQHF | TGTGCCTGGAGTGGTATAGGGGATCAAAGAGGGCAGCCCCAGCATTTT
TRBJ1-5 | TRBD1 | few | TRBV20-1 | CSASFNRGGNQPQHF | TGCAGTGCTAGCTTCAACAGGGGTGGCAATCAGCCCCAGCATTTT
TRBJ1-6 | NA | many | TRBV12-3/TRBV12-4 | CASSSHGSPLHF | TGTGCCAGCAGCTCCCATGGTTCACCCCTCCACTTT
TRBJ2-1 | TRBD2 | NA | TRBV7-9 | CASSLSLAGNEQFF | TGTGCCAGCAGCTTATCCCTAGCGGGTAATGAGCAGTTCTTC
TRBJ2-2 | NA | many | TRBV30 | CAWSVLETANTGELFF | TGTGCCTGGAGTGTATTGGAGACGGCGAACACCGGGGAGCTGTTTTTT
TRBJ1-3 | NA | many | TRBV2 | CASRGHYSGNTIYF | TGTGCCAGCAGAGGACACTACTCTGGAAACACCATATATTTT
TRBJ2-7 | NA | many | TRBV7-8 | CASRQTRVYEQYF | TGTGCCAGCAGACAAACTCGGGTCTACGAGCAGTACTTC
TRBJ1-5 | TRBD1 | NA | TRBV3-1 | CASSQDHSRGRGNQPQHF | TGTGCCAGCAGCCAAGATCATTCCAGGGGGCGAGGCAATCAGCCCCAGCATTTT
TRBJ2-7 | NA | few | TRBV14 | CASSFGLGVSYEQYF | TGTGCCAGCAGCTTCGGACTGGGGGTCTCCTACGAGCAGTACTTC
TRBJ2-2 | NA | many | TRBV28 | CASSLSQRSGELFF | TGTGCCAGCAGTTTATCTCAGCGGTCCGGGGAGCTGTTTTTT
TRBJ2-5 | TRBD2 | many | TRBV5-1 | CASSLSGGRETQYF | TGCGCCAGCAGCTTGTCGGGAGGGCGTGAGACCCAGTACTTC
TRBJ2-5 | TRBD2 | many | TRBV20-1 | CSARTSDVRYQETQYF | TGCAGTGCACGGACTAGCGACGTACGGTACCAAGAGACCCAGTACTTC
TRBJ2-7 | TRBD2 | many | TRBV5-5 | CASSYLTGGGSYEQYF | TGTGCCAGCAGTTACCTGACTGGCGGGGGGTCCTACGAGCAGTACTTC
TRBJ2-7 | NA | many | TRBV28 | CASRLPPYEQYF | TGTGCCAGCAGACTACCACCTTACGAGCAGTACTTC
TRBJ2-7 | NA | many | TRBV5-1 | CASSSDGYYYEQYF | TGCGCCAGCAGCTCCGATGGGTACTACTACGAGCAGTACTTC
TRBJ1-1 | NA | many | TRBV24-1 | CATSDQVNTEAFF | TGTGCCACCAGTGACCAAGTGAACACTGAAGCTTTCTTT
TRBJ2-5 | NA | many | TRBV12-3/TRBV12-4 | CASSRVRETQYF | TGTGCCAGCAGTAGGGTCAGGGAGACCCAGTACTTC
TRBJ1-1 | TRBD1 | few | TRBV6-2/TRBV6-3 | CASSYSGQGLPVNTEAFF | TGTGCCAGCAGCTACTCGGGACAGGGGCTCCCAGTGAACACTGAAGCTTTCTTT
TRBJ2-7 | NA | many | TRBV28 | CASSPEPTSYEQYF | TGTGCCAGCAGTCCCGAGCCTACATCCTACGAGCAGTACTTC
TRBJ2-2 | NA | many | TRBV13 | CASSTRQRMNTGELFF | TGTGCCAGCAGCACCCGACAGAGAATGAACACCGGGGAGCTGTTTTTT
TRBJ2-4 | NA | many | TRBV6-1 | CASRSGGVNIQYF | TGTGCCAGCAGGTCGGGCGGGGTAAACATTCAGTACTTC
TRBJ2-5 | TRBD1 | many | TRBV29-1 | CSGLPGQGRETQYF | TGCAGCGGACTGCCGGGACAGGGGAGAGAGACCCAGTACTTC
TRBJ1-6 | TRBD1 | NA | TRBV5-1 | CASSLTGGHNSPLHF | TGCGCCAGCAGCTTAACAGGGGGCCATAATTCACCCCTCCACTTT
TRBJ2-4 | NA | many | TRBV28 | CASSFPDLANIQYF | TGTGCCAGCAGTTTCCCTGATCTAGCGAACATTCAGTACTTC
TRBJ2-2 | TRBD2 | many | TRBV7-6 | CASSLEAAGAGELFF | TGTGCCAGCAGCTTAGAGGCCGCGGGGGCCGGGGAGCTGTTTTTT
TRBJ1-1 | NA | few | TRBV7-3 | CASSQRGGPNTEAFF | TGTGCCAGCAGCCAAAGGGGGGGACCGAACACTGAAGCTTTCTTT
TRBJ1-1 | NA | NA | TRBV7-2 | CASSLIGRNPEAFF | TGTGCCAGCAGCTTAATCGGGAGGAACCCTGAAGCTTTCTTT
TRBJ1-3 | NA | many | TRBV15 | CATSRDRGAGNTIYF | TGTGCCACCAGCAGAGATAGAGGGGCAGGAAACACCATATATTTT
TRBJ1-2 | TRBD1 | many | TRBV29-1 | CSVGEPGQDNGYTF | TGCAGCGTTGGAGAACCGGGACAGGATAATGGCTACACCTTC
TRBJ1-2 | NA | many | TRBV11-2 | CASRDHKRQGYTF | TGTGCCAGCAGGGATCACAAGCGGCAGGGCTACACCTTC
TRBJ2-6 | NA | NA | TRBV6-1 | CASSRVGGANVLTF | TGTGCCAGCTCCCGGGTTGGCGGGGCCAACGTCCTGACTTTC
TRBJ2-3 | TRBD2 | NA | TRBV28 | CASRSTSGIDTQYF | TGTGCCAGCCGCTCGACTAGCGGGATAGATACGCAGTATTTT
TRBJ1-1 | TRBD1 | NA | TRBV11-2 | CASSSSWTGAPFEAFF | TGTGCCAGCAGCTCTTCTTGGACAGGGGCACCGTTTGAAGCTTTCTTT
TRBJ1-2 | TRBD1 | many | TRBV28 | CASSLTGLDGYTF | TGTGCCAGCAGTCTGACAGGGCTCGATGGCTACACCTTC
TRBJ1-1 | NA | many | TRBV19 | CASSIGGGGTEAFF | TGTGCCAGTAGTATTGGTGGAGGTGGGACTGAAGCTTTCTTT